A single sample gave rise to the 28 T cell receptor beta chains below, sequenced in a study of read filtering for tumor transcriptome and immune sequencing. The library was built from roughly 400 ng RNA with molecular barcoded adaptors for alpha/delta and beta/gamma chains. TCRdb re-derived calls from the reads in MiXCR, one entry per CDR3 protein. The table lists fewer than 50,000 distinct CDR3 sequences, roughly an eighth of them singletons. Sample: a population of CD138-negative cells sorted from bone marrow. The origin of the receptors is a donor aged 40 or over with multiple myeloma.

This chain joins TRBV20-1 and TRBJ1-1; possible D gene TRBD1, 6 bases. The length of the CDR3 is 15 residues. V shed 0 bases and J shed 4 bases, with 15 bases lying between them. The germline V gene has CDR1 DFQATT and CDR2 SNEGSKA (reference sequence). CDR3 sequence: CSARDIGQSGTEAFF. The CDR3 DNA sequence: TGCAGTGCTAGAGATATAGGACAGTCAGGCACTGAAGCTTTCTTT.

The table lists this clonotype with a few counts. A single base separates this from a much larger clone, so it may be a read error. This likely comes from a read error, as the CDR3 has no conserved phenylalanine or tryptophan at its end. The chain uses TRBV4-1 and TRBJ2-7; unclear D gene. CDR1 and CDR2 from the germline V gene are MGHRA and YSYEKL. V was cut by 0 bases and J by 2 bases, with 11 bases left in between. This CDR3 contains 15 residues. CDR3 DNA sequence: TGCGCCAGCAGCCAAGAGTTAGGAGCCCCCTACGAGCAGTACCTC. Its translation is CASSQELGAPYEQYL.

This chain connects TRBV11-2 to TRBJ1-3; a possible D gene is TRBD1 (5 bases). The CDR3 consists of 16 residues. Germline CDR1 SGHAT, CDR2 FQNNGV. Trimming took 2 bases from V and 0 from J, leaving 11 bases between them. CDR3 bases: TGTGCCAGCAGCTTATGGTCGGGGCCCTCTGGAAACACCATATATTTT. Translating gives CASSLWSGPSGNTIYF.

In its sample, this clonotype was seen many times. The V and J genes are TRBV10-2 and TRBJ2-1, with 12 bases matching TRBD2. The CDR3 sequence is 15 residues long. V was clipped by 7 bases and J by 6 bases; unmatched bases: 7. CDR1 and CDR2 (germline): WSHSY, SAAADI. Written as DNA, the CDR3 is TGCGCCAGCATTCCGGGACTAGCGGGTCTCAATGAGCAGTTCTTC. Protein sequence: CASIPGLAGLNEQFF.

This clonotype was seen a handful of times. V gene TRBV19 combines with J gene TRBJ2-7, with D perhaps matching TRBD1 or TRBD2 (5 bases each). In germline, CDR1 is LNHDA, CDR2 SQIVND (reference sequence). Trimming took off 6 bases at V and 5 bases at J, with 26 bases between the two ends. The CDR3 consists of 17 residues. CDR3 DNA: TGTGCCAGTAGCCGAAGAATTTCGACCGGGGCGAGCGACGAGCAGTACTTC. It yields the protein CASSRRISTGASDEQYF.

The chain couples TRBV5-4 to TRBJ2-3, with 9 bases fitting TRBD2. The germline V gene has CDR1 SGHNT and CDR2 YYREEE (reference sequence). CDR3 length: 13 amino acids. J was trimmed by 10 bases and V by 5 bases; bases with no gene match: 8. The CDR3 protein is CASRQASGKAQYF. CDR3 nucleotides: TGTGCCAGCAGACAAGCTAGCGGGAAAGCGCAGTATTTT.

This clonotype is medium-sized within its sample. This chain connects TRBV6-5 to TRBJ2-7; tentatively, D is TRBD2 (7 bases). Trimming removed 6 bases from V and 2 bases from J, with 11 bases in between. Germline V lookup: CDR1 MNHEY, CDR2 SVGAGI. This CDR3 has 13 residues. CDR3 in amino acids: CASRGGDTYEQYF. In DNA form, the CDR3 reads TGTGCCAGCAGGGGGGGGGACACCTACGAGCAGTACTTC.

This clonotype was seen only a few times. The CDR3 region has the DNA TGTGCCAGCAGTGGGACTAGCGGGAGGGGGGGCAATGAGCAGTTCTTC. Its translation: CASSGTSGRGGNEQFF. The chain employs TRBV6-5 and TRBJ2-1; TRBD2 matches 16 bases. CDR1 and CDR2 from the germline V gene are MNHEY and SVGAGI. V trimming: 5 bases; J trimming: 6 bases; junction bases outside the gene matches: 4. The CDR3 contains 16 residues.

This chain joins TRBV27 and TRBJ1-1; D might be TRBD1 (5 bases). V lost 1 base, J lost 4 bases, and 10 bases lay in between. Germline lookup yields CDR1 MNHEY and CDR2 SMNVEV (reference sequence). CDR3 length equals 14 residues. This CDR3 reads CASSLYLGTTEAFF. Written as DNA, the CDR3 is TGTGCCAGCAGTTTATATCTCGGGACCACTGAAGCTTTCTTT.

As concerns this clonotype: A much bigger clone sits one base away, suggesting this may be a read error. The V gene is TRBV29-1, the J gene TRBJ2-1; D may match TRBD1 or TRBD2 (5 bases each). Trimming left V 7 bases short and J 7 bases short, with 17 bases between. This CDR3 comprises 13 residues. Germline lookup yields CDR1 SQVTM and CDR2 ANQGSEA. CDR3 sequence: CSAAGTPWNEQFF. The CDR3 region has the DNA TGCAGCGCGGCCGGGACCCCTTGGAATGAGCAGTTCTTC.

This clonotype was seen many times. V is TRBV7-9 and J is TRBJ2-3, with 9 bases matching TRBD2. J lost 0 bases, V lost 4 bases, and 5 bases had no gene match. This CDR3 contains 16 residues. The V gene's germline CDR1 is SEHNR and CDR2 FQNEAQ (reference sequence). The CDR3 region is CASSSPTSGSTDTQYF. The CDR3 nucleotides read TGTGCCAGCAGCTCCCCAACTAGCGGGAGCACAGATACGCAGTATTTT.

For this clonotype: This may come from a read error, since a much larger clone is one base off. The CDR3 nucleotides read TGTGCCAGCAGCTTGCGGGGAGGCACAGCTACGCAGTATTTT. This translates into CASSLRGGTATQYF. The chain joins TRBV7-3 to TRBJ2-3, with D possibly matching TRBD2 (6 bases). CDR3 length equals 14 residues. Per germline, CDR1 SGHTA and CDR2 FQGTGA. The full variable domain, its missing parts supplied by reference TRBV7-3 and TRBJ2-3, is GAGVSQTPSNKVTEKGKYVELRCDPISGHTALYWYRQSLGQGPEFLIYFQGTGAADDSGLPNDRFFAVRPEGSVSTLKIQRTERGDSAVYLCASSLRGGTATQYFGPGTRLTVL.

This clonotype has at least ten counts. The V and J genes are TRBV2 and TRBJ2-7, with D uncertain. The germline V gene has CDR1 SNHLY and CDR2 FYNNEI. The length of the CDR3 is 13 residues. Between the trimmed V and J ends, which lost 1 base and 5 bases, there was a span of 9 bases. CDR3 sequence: CASSEGGFNEQYF. The CDR3 DNA reads as TGTGCCAGCAGTGAAGGGGGTTTCAACGAGCAGTACTTC.

This clonotype showed up just a few times. The chain links TRBV28 to TRBJ2-2; 15 bases are a match to TRBD2. Germline-derived CDR1 and CDR2 are MDHEN and SYDVKM. The CDR3 contains 20 residues. After removal of 6 bases from V and 3 bases from J, the junction contained 14 bases not matched to a gene. The CDR3 is CASRTGTSGRPGGDTGELFF. The CDR3, as DNA: TGTGCCAGCAGAACCGGGACTAGCGGGAGGCCAGGGGGGGACACCGGGGAGCTGTTTTTT.

V and J are TRBV24-1 and TRBJ2-3, with D tentatively TRBD2 (5 bases). V lost 2 bases and J 6 bases, leaving 11 bases between the germline ends. CDR1 and CDR2 from the germline V gene are KGHDR and SFDVKD. The CDR3 extends over 14 amino acids. The chain's CDR3 is CATSDSATRDTQYF. CDR3 in DNA: TGTGCCACCAGTGATTCGGCCACTAGGGATACGCAGTATTTT.

As concerns this clonotype: Likely a read error: the CDR3 ends without its conserved phenylalanine or tryptophan. V gene TRBV28 combines with J gene TRBJ2-3; weak D call: TRBD1 (6 bases). Germline V gives CDR1 MDHEN, CDR2 SYDVKM. Trimming took 7 bases from V and 1 from J, leaving 33 bases between them. The CDR3 totals 21 residues. As DNA, the CDR3 is TGTGCCAGCACCAAATTCCCCCTGGGGGCAGCAAGCTCAAAGGGCACAGATACGCAGTATATT. Translation: CASTKFPLGAASSKGTDTQYI.

Comment on this clonotype: Being one base from a much bigger clone, this may be a read error. Since no conserved phenylalanine or tryptophan closes the CDR3, a read error is the likely cause. This chain connects TRBV19 to TRBJ2-1, with D hard to call. Trimming pared 6 bases from V and 1 base from J, leaving 10 bases between. CDR1 and CDR2 (germline): LNHDA, SQIVND (reference sequence). The CDR3 is 14 residues long. CDR3 loop: CASSRPPSYNEQFI. The CDR3 DNA reads as TGTGCCAGTAGCCGCCCACCTTCCTACAATGAGCAGTTCATC.

Many counts were recorded for this clonotype. The chain combines TRBV28 with TRBJ1-4; 11 positions agree with TRBD1. The CDR3 contains 15 residues. Unmatched junction bases numbered 4, after V lost 6 bases and J lost 4 bases. Germline CDR1 MDHEN, CDR2 SYDVKM. CDR3 DNA sequence: TGTGCCAGCAGCCTAGGGACAGGGGGTAATGAAAAACTGTTTTTT. Translated: CASSLGTGGNEKLFF.

Of note for this clonotype: Mismatch with germline at one junction end may stem from a read error. DNA of the CDR3: TGCAGTGCCAGAGGGGGGGTCCCCCGCTACGAGCAGTACTTC. Amino acids: CSARGGVPRYEQYF. The V and J genes are TRBV20-1 and TRBJ2-7; perhaps TRBD2 as D (7 bases). The CDR3 totals 14 residues. The germline V gene encodes CDR1 DFQATT and CDR2 SNEGSKA (reference sequence).

As regards this clonotype: An end of the junction does not agree with germline; a read error may underlie this. The chain employs TRBV4-3 and TRBJ2-6, with 10 bases aligning to TRBD1. CDR3 length: 16 amino acids. The germline CDR1 and CDR2 sequences are LGHNA and YSLEER. The CDR3 region is CASSQRQGAGANVQTF. Here the CDR3 DNA reads TGCGCCAGCAGCCAACGACAGGGGGCTGGGGCCAACGTCCAGACTTTC.

Of note for this clonotype: This is likely an artifact of a read error, given a far larger clone one base away. The chain couples TRBV6-5 to TRBJ1-1; D gene uncertain. The germline V gene has CDR1 MNHEY and CDR2 SVGAGI. V was cut by 5 bases and J by 1 base, with 14 bases left in between. This CDR3 contains 15 residues. In DNA form, the CDR3 reads TGTGCCAGCAGTGAGAGACTGGGTAAGAACACTGAAGCTTTCTTT. It translates to CASSERLGKNTEAFF.

This clonotype occurred many times. The chain couples TRBV10-3 to TRBJ1-3; D may be TRBD1 (5 bases). V lost 2 bases and J 0 bases, leaving 5 bases between the germline ends. This CDR3 is 14 amino acids long. CDR1 and CDR2 (germline): ENHRY, SYGVKD. The CDR3 loop reads CAISERGSGNTIYF. CDR3 DNA sequence: TGTGCCATCAGTGAGAGGGGCTCTGGAAACACCATATATTTT.

This clonotype was counted ten times or more. The V and J genes are TRBV28 and TRBJ2-1, with 8 bases aligning to TRBD2. Germline CDR1 and CDR2: MDHEN and SYDVKM. The CDR3 totals 13 residues. V trimming: 1 base; J trimming: 8 bases; junction bases outside the gene matches: 1. In nucleotides, the CDR3 is TGTGCCAGCAGTTTATTACTAGCGGATGAGCAGTTCTTC. Its protein is CASSLLLADEQFF.

This clonotype was seen at least ten times. This could be a read error, since a much larger clone is one nucleotide away. The gene calls are TRBV20-1 and TRBJ2-7, with TRBD2 as a possible D gene (6 bases). The CDR3 totals 14 residues. Germline CDR1 and CDR2: DFQATT and SNEGSKA (reference sequence). The CDR3 region has the DNA TGCAGTGCTAGACCGTGGACTAATCTTAACGAGCAGTGCTTC. It yields the protein CSARPWTNLNEQCF.

The sample holds many counts of this clonotype. V is TRBV7-9 and J is TRBJ2-7; no reliable D call. The germline V and J ends were trimmed by 2 bases and 3 bases, with 5 bases remaining between them. This CDR3 has 12 amino acids. Looked up from germline, CDR1 is SEHNR and CDR2 is FQNEAQ (reference sequence). This CDR3 reads CASSLFSYEQYF. The CDR3 DNA reads TGTGCCAGCAGCTTATTCAGCTACGAGCAGTACTTC.

This clonotype appeared many times. The gene calls are TRBV28 and TRBJ2-1; weak D call: TRBD1 (6 bases). V was pared by 5 bases and J by 7 bases, with 15 bases between. This CDR3 region has 14 residues. Germline V lookup: CDR1 MDHEN, CDR2 SYDVKM. The CDR3, as DNA: TGTGCCAGCAGTGGACCTACAGGGTCGAATGAGCAGTTCTTC. Protein: CASSGPTGSNEQFF.

This clonotype was seen at least ten times. J is TRBJ1-1 and V is TRBV20-1; TRBD1 might be the D (5 bases). This CDR3 has 13 residues. V lost 0 bases and J 5 bases, leaving 10 bases between the germline ends. Germline V gene sequence: CDR1 DFQATT, CDR2 SNEGSKA (reference sequence). For the CDR3, the DNA is TGCAGTGCTAGAGATTCCAGGGAAACTGAAGCTTTCTTT. Its translation: CSARDSRETEAFF.

This clonotype was seen ten or more times. The chain is built from TRBV5-5 and TRBJ2-3, with TRBD2 matching over 8 bases. V shed 6 bases, J shed 6 bases, and the junction held 12 bases outside the gene matches. The CDR3 is 15 amino acids. Looked up from germline, CDR1 is SGHKS and CDR2 is YYEKEE (reference sequence). CDR3 coding DNA: TGTGCCAGCACCTGGAGGTTAGCGGGATATGATACGCAGTATTTT. This gives the protein CASTWRLAGYDTQYF.